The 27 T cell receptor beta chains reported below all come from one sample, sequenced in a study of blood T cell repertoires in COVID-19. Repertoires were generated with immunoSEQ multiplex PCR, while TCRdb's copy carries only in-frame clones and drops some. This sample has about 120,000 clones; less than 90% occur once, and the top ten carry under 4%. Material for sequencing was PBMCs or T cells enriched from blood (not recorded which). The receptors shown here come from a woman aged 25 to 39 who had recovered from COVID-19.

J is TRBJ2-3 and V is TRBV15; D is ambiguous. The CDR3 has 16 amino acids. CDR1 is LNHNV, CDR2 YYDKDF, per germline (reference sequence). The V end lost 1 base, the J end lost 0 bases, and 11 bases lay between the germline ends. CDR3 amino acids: CATSRASGPSTDTQYF. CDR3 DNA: TGTGCCACCAGCAGAGCTTCGGGTCCTAGCACAGATACGCAGTATTTT.

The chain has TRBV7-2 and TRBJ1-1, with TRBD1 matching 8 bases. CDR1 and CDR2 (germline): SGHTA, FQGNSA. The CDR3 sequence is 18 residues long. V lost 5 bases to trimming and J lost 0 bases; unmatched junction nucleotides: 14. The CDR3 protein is CASSKIGQGGGMNTEAFF. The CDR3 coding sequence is TGTGCCAGCAGCAAAATCGGACAGGGTGGAGGAATGAACACTGAAGCTTTCTTT.

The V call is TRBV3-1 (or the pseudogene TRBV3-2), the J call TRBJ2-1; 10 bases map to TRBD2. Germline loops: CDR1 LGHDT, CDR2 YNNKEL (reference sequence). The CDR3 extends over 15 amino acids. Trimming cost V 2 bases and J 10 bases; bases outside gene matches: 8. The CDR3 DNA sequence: TGTGCCAGCAGCCAATGGCTAGCGGGAGTTGGGGAGCAGTTCTTC. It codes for CASSQWLAGVGEQFF.

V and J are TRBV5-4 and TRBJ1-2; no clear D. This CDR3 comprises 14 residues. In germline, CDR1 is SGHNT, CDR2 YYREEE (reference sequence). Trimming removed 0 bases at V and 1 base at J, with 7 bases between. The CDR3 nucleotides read TGTGCCAGCAGCTTGGGACTCCATAACTATGGCTACACCTTC. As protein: CASSLGLHNYGYTF.

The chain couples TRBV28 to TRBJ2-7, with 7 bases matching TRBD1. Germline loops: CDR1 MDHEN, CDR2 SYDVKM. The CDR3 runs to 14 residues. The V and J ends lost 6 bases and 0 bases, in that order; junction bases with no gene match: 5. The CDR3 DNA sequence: TGTGCCAGCAGCATGACAGGGAGCTCCTACGAGCAGTACTTC. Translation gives CASSMTGSSYEQYF.

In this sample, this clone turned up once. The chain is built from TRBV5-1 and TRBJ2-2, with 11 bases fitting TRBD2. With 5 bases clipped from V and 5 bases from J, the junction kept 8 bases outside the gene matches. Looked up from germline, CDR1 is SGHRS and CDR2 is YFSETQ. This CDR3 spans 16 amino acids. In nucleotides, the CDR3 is TGCGCCAGCAGTAAAACTAGCGGGAGCGTAACCGGGGAGCTGTTTTTT. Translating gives CASSKTSGSVTGELFF.

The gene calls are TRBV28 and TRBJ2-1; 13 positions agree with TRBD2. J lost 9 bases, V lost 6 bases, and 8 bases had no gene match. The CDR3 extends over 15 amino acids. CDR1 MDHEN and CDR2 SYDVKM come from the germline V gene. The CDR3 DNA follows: TGTGCCAGCAGACCCCCGGGACTAGCGGGATCTGAGCAGTTCTTC. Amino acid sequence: CASRPPGLAGSEQFF.

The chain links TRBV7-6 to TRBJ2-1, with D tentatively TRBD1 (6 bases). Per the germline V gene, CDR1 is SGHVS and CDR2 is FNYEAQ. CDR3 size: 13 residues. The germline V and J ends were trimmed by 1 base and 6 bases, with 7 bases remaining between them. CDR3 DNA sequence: TGTGCCAGCAGCTTAGGGGGGCCCAATGAGCAGTTCTTC. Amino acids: CASSLGGPNEQFF.

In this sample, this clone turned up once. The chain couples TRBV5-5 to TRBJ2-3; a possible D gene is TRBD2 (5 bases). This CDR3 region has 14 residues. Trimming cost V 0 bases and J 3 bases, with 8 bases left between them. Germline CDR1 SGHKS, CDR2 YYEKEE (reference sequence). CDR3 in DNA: TGTGCCAGCAGCTTGGGGCTAGCTACAGATACGCAGTATTTT. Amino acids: CASSLGLATDTQYF.

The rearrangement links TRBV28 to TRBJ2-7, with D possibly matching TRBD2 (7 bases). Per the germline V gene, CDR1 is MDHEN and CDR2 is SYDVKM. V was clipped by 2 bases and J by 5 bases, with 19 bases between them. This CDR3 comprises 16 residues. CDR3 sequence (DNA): TGTGCCAGCAGTTTAGAGGGGGGGGGCATGGGTAACGAGCAGTACTTC. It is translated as CASSLEGGGMGNEQYF. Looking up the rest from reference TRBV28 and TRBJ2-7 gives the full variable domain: DVKVTQSSRYLVKRTGEKVFLECVQDMDHENMFWYRQDPGLGLRLIYFSYDVKMKEKGDIPEGYSVSREKKERFSLILESASTNQTSMYLCASSLEGGGMGNEQYFGPGTRLTVT.

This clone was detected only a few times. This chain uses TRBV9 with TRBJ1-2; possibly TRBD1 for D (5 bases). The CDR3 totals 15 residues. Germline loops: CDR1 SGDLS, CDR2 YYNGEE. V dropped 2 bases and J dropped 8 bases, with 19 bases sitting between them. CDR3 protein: CASSVASGALEGYTF. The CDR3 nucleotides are TGTGCCAGCAGCGTGGCCAGTGGGGCCCTGGAGGGCTACACCTTC.

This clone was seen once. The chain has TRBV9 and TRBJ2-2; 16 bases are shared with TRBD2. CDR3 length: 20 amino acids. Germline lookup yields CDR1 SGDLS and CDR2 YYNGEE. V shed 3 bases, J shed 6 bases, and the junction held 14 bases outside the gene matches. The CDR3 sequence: CASSAGLGLAGGAGAGELFF. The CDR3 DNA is TGTGCCAGCAGCGCGGGCCTGGGACTAGCGGGAGGGGCCGGGGCCGGGGAGCTGTTTTTT.

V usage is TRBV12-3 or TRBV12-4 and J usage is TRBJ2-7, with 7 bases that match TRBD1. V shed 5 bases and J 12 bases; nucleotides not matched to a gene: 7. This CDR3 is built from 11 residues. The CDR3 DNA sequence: TGTGCCAGCAGTCGGGACAGCAGAGCGTACTTC. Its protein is CASSRDSRAYF.

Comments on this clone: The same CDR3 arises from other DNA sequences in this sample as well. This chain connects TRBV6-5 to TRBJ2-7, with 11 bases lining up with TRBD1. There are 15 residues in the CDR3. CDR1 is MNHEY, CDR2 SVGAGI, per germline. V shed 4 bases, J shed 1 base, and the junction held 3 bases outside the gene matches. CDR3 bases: TGTGCCAGCAGTTCAGGGACAGGGGGTTCCTACGAGCAGTACTTC. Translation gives CASSSGTGGSYEQYF.

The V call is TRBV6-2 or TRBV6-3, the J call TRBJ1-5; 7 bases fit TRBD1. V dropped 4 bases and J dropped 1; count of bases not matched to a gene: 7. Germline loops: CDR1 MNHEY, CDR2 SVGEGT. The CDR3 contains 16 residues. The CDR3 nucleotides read TGTGCCAGCAGTTCCGCGACAGGGATAAGCAATCAGCCCCAGCATTTT. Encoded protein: CASSSATGISNQPQHF.

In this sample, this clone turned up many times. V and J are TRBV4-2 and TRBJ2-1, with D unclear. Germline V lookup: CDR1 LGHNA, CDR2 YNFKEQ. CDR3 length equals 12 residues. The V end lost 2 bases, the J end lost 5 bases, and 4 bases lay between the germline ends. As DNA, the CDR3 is TGTGCCAGCAGCCAACGGGACAATGAGCAGTTCTTC. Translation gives CASSQRDNEQFF.

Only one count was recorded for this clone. Here the CDR3 DNA reads TGTGCCAGCAGCGAACCGGAGACAGATACTAACTATGGCTACACCTTC. Encoded protein: CASSEPETDTNYGYTF. V usage is TRBV5-6 and J usage is TRBJ1-2, with TRBD1 as a possible D gene (5 bases). Germline values: CDR1 SGHDT, CDR2 YYEEEE. CDR3 length: 16 amino acids. Between the trimmed V and J ends, which lost 4 bases and 0 bases, there was a span of 16 bases.

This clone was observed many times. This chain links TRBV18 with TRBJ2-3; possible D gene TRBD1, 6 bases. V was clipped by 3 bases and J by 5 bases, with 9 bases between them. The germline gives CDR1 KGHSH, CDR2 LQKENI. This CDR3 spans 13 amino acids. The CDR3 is CASSPDSLDTQYF. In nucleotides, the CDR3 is TGTGCCAGCTCACCGGACAGCCTAGATACGCAGTATTTT.

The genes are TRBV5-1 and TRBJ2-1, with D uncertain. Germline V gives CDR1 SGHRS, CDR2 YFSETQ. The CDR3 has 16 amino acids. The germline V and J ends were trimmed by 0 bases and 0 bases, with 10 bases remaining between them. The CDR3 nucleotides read TGCGCCAGCAGCTTGGGGCGGCCGAGCTCCTACAATGAGCAGTTCTTC. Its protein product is CASSLGRPSSYNEQFF.

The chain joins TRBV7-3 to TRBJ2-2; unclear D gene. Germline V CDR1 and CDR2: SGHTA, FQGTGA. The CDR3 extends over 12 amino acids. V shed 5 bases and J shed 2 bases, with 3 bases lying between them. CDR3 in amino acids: CASSPNTGELFF. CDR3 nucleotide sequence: TGTGCCAGCAGCCCTAACACCGGGGAGCTGTTTTTT.

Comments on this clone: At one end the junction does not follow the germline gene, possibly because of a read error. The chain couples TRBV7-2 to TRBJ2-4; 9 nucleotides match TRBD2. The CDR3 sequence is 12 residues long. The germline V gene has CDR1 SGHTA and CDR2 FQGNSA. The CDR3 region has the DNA TGTGCCAGCAGCCGAGTGGGGACTAGCATAGACTTC. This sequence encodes CASSRVGTSIDF.

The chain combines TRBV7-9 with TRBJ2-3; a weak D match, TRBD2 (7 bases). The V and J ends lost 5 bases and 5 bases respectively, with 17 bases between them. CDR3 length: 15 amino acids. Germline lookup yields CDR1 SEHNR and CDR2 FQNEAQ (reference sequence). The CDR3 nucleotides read TGTGCCAGCAGCCCTGGGGGGGGCCCCCTAGATACGCAGTATTTT. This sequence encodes CASSPGGGPLDTQYF.

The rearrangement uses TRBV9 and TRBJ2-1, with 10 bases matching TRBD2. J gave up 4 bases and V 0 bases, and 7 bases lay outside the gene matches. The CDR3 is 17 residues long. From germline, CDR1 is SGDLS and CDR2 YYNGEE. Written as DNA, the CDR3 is TGTGCCAGCAGCGTAGGTCCTAGCGGGAGAAGTTACAATGAGCAGTTCTTC. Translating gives CASSVGPSGRSYNEQFF.

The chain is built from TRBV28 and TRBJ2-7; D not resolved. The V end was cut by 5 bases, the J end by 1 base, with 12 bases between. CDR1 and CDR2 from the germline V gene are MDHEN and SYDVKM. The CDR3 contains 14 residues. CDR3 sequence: CASSRQPQSYEQYF. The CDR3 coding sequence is TGTGCCAGCAGTCGACAACCTCAATCCTACGAGCAGTACTTC. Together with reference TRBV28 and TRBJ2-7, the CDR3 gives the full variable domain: DVKVTQSSRYLVKRTGEKVFLECVQDMDHENMFWYRQDPGLGLRLIYFSYDVKMKEKGDIPEGYSVSREKKERFSLILESASTNQTSMYLCASSRQPQSYEQYFGPGTRLTVT.

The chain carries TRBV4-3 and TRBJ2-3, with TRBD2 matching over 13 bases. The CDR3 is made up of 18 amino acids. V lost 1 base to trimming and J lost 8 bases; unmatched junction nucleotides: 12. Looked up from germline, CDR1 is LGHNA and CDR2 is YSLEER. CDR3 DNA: TGCGCCAGCAGCCAAGCTCTAGGACTAGCGGGGGTGGGGGGTACGCAGTATTTT. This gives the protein CASSQALGLAGVGGTQYF.

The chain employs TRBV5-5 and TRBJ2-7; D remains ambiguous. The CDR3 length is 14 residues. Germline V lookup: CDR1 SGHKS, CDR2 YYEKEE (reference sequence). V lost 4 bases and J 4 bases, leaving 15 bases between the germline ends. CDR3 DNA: TGTGCCAGCAGCCCGAGTCAGGTGGTGTACGAGCAGTACTTC. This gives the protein CASSPSQVVYEQYF. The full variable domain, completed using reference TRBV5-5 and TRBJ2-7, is DAGVTQSPTHLIKTRGQQVTLRCSPISGHKSVSWYQQVLGQGPQFIFQYYEKEERGRGNFPDRFSARQFPNYSSELNVNALLLGDSALYLCASSPSQVVYEQYFGPGTRLTVT.

The CDR3 DNA is TGTGCCAGCAGTTTAGTTCCGGGTGCTGAAGCTTTCTTT. It specifies CASSLVPGAEAFF. The gene calls are TRBV12-3 or TRBV12-4 and TRBJ1-1; D ambiguous. The germline V and J ends were trimmed by 1 base and 6 bases, with 9 bases remaining between them. CDR3 length: 13 amino acids.